This T cell receptor beta chain derives from a study of cytomegalovirus exposure and HLA in healthy donors. Study context: HLA-typed donors contributed 80 million or so unique TCRs, which were held in an early data release.

PCR was performed using 60 Vbeta and 13 Jbeta primers. Only in-frame clones appear in the TCRdb table, and some are missing; sequencing was by immunoSEQ multiplex PCR. The table has about 110,000 clones, roughly 73% seen once. In the case of this clone: Antigen specificity is unknown.

CDR3 size: 14 residues. The V gene's germline CDR1 is SNHLY and CDR2 FYNNEI. V lost 3 bases and J lost 3, with 11 bases in between. Whole-study findings and limits: CMV serostatus was the only immune exposure information that was available. Per a prior analysis, the majority of TCR beta V segments were productive roughly 87% or roughly 30% of the time.

Sequencing was performed on PBMCs. This clonotype was sampled from a man in his thirties or forties in good health and CMV-seronegative. The genes are TRBV2 and TRBJ2-5; possible D gene TRBD1, 6 bases. The CDR3 DNA is TGTGCCAGCAGTGAGGAGGACAGAGAAGAGACCCAGTACTTC. Translated: CASSEEDREETQYF.